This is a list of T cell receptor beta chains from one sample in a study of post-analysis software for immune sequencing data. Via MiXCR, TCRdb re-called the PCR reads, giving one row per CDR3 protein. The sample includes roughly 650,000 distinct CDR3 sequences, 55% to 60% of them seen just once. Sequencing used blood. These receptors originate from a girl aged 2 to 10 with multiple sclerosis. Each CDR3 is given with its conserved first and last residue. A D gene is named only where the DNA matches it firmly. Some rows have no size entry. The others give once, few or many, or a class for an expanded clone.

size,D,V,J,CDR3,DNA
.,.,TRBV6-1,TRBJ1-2,CASSEVLLSNGYTF,TGTGCCAGCAGTGAAGTTCTTTTATCGAATGGCTACACCTTC
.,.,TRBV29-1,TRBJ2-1,CSVSFGQGPGEQFF,TGCAGCGTTTCTTTCGGGCAGGGCCCGGGTGAGCAGTTCTTC
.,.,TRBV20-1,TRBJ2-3,CSAPGQGLTDTQYF,TGCAGTGCCCCGGGGCAGGGTCTCACAGATACGCAGTATTTT
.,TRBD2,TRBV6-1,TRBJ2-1,CASRRAAGGRGEQFF,TGTGCCAGCAGGAGGGCAGCGGGAGGACGAGGTGAGCAGTTCTTC
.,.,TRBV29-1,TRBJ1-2,CSVGPDGYTF,TGCAGCGTTGGTCCCGATGGCTACACCTTC
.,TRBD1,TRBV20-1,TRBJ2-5,CSAQQGVGTQYF,TGCAGTGCGCAGCAGGGGGTTGGGACCCAGTACTTC
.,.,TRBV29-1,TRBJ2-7,CSVVGFLGYNEQYF,TGCAGCGTTGTGGGGTTTTTGGGGTACAATGAGCAGTACTTC
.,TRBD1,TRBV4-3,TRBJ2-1,CASSQEGTGGNEQFF,TGCGCCAGCAGCCAAGAAGGGACAGGGGGCAATGAGCAGTTCTTC
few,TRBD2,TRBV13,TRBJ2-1,CASSLGGTRQFF,TGTGCCAGCAGCTTGGGGGGGACTAGACAGTTCTTC
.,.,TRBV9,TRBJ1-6,CASSVIGQAYNSPLHF,TGTGCCAGCAGCGTAATTGGTCAGGCTTATAATTCACCCCTCCACTTT